The sequence of this TCR beta chain was determined in a study of blood T cell repertoires in COVID-19. Clones were read by immunoSEQ multiplex PCR, and TCRdb kept only the in-frame ones, dropping some. The sample gives over 100,000 clones, more than 80% of which show up once; over 9% is in the top ten. Trimming removed 1 base at V and 10 bases at J, with 8 bases between. Germline CDR1 SGHAT, CDR2 FQNNGV. This CDR3 contains 12 residues. Material: peripheral blood. This TCR derives from a woman in her fifties or sixties with acute or convalescent COVID-19. The chain uses TRBV11-2 and TRBJ2-1; D is undetermined. The CDR3 sequence is CASSLGAREQFF. CDR3 DNA sequence: TGTGCCAGCAGCTTAGGGGCCAGGGAGCAGTTCTTC.